Each of the 21 T cell receptor beta chains below was sequenced from the same sample in a study of blood T cell repertoires in COVID-19. Only in-frame clones appear in the TCRdb table, and some are missing; sequencing was by immunoSEQ multiplex PCR. Among about 190,000 clones listed, approximately 78% were seen once. What was sequenced was peripheral blood. The receptors shown here come from a woman older than 75 with active or convalescent COVID-19.

The chain is built from TRBV9 and TRBJ1-3; D is unresolved. The V and J ends lost 0 bases and 0 bases respectively, with 7 bases between them. CDR3 length equals 15 residues. Germline CDR1 and CDR2: SGDLS and YYNGEE. The CDR3 sequence: CASSVDGVSGNTIYF. The CDR3 region has the DNA TGTGCCAGCAGCGTAGACGGGGTCTCTGGAAACACCATATATTTT.

This clone has just one count. This chain links TRBV9 with TRBJ2-5, with D perhaps TRBD2 (6 bases). V lost 4 bases and J lost 5, with 15 bases in between. There are 14 residues in the CDR3. In germline, CDR1 is SGDLS, CDR2 YYNGEE. This chain's CDR3 is CASSSGLPGETQYF. The CDR3 coding sequence is TGTGCCAGCAGCTCGGGACTGCCAGGGGAGACCCAGTACTTC.

The rearrangement links TRBV21-1 to TRBJ2-1; whether TRBD2, the table's D call, matches the DNA was not checked. TRBV21-1 is termed a pseudogene. CDR3 size: 19 residues. CDR3 amino acids: CASSKAPKEPLSSYNEQFF. CDR3 coding DNA: TGTGCCAGCAGCAAAGCCCCCAAGGAGCCCCTAAGCTCCTACAATGAGCAGTTCTTC.

This rearrangement joins TRBV5-1 to TRBJ2-1; 8 nucleotides agree with TRBD1. The germline V gene has CDR1 SGHRS and CDR2 YFSETQ. V lost 3 bases, J lost 5 bases, and 4 bases stayed unmatched. The CDR3 loop spans 14 amino acids. The CDR3 DNA reads as TGCGCCAGCAGCTCGGGACAGGCGAACAATGAGCAGTTCTTC. Amino acid sequence: CASSSGQANNEQFF.

V gene TRBV19 combines with J gene TRBJ1-5, with D tentatively TRBD1 (5 bases). The germline V gene encodes CDR1 LNHDA and CDR2 SQIVND (reference sequence). The CDR3 spans 16 residues. V lost 3 bases to trimming and J lost 3 bases, with 15 bases between them. The CDR3 bases are TGTGCCAGTAGTATTGGTCCCAGGGCCCTCAATCAGCCCCAGCATTTT. Its protein product is CASSIGPRALNQPQHF.

This chain links TRBV6-2 or TRBV6-3 with TRBJ1-6; no definite D call. CDR1 and CDR2 (germline): MNHEY, SVGEGT. Between the trimmed V and J ends, which lost 2 bases and 4 bases, there was a span of 15 bases. The CDR3 is 17 residues long. CDR3 DNA: TGTGCCAGCAGTTACCCCGGTGCACGGCGGTATAATTCACCCCTCCACTTT. It translates to CASSYPGARRYNSPLHF.

The genes are TRBV29-1 and TRBJ1-2; 7 bases map to TRBD1. The CDR3 has 15 residues. Germline V gene data show CDR1 as SQVTM and CDR2 as ANQGSEA. With 6 bases clipped from V and 5 bases from J, the junction kept 15 bases outside the gene matches. CDR3 DNA sequence: TGCAGCGTATGGCTTTCTAAAGGGACAGTATATGGCTACACCTTC. It specifies CSVWLSKGTVYGYTF.

The rearrangement links TRBV19 to TRBJ1-1, with a possible D match to TRBD1 (5 bases). The CDR3 has 14 residues. Germline loops: CDR1 LNHDA, CDR2 SQIVND (reference sequence). V lost 3 bases to trimming and J lost 10 bases, with 18 bases between them. CDR3 coding DNA: TGTGCCAGTAGTATTCACCGGGAGGGGCGGGGAGCTTTCTTT. Protein product: CASSIHREGRGAFF.

The chain combines TRBV28 with TRBJ1-1; 8 bases are shared with TRBD1. This CDR3 has 16 residues. The V and J ends lost 5 bases and 5 bases, in that order; junction bases with no gene match: 13. Germline V gene sequence: CDR1 MDHEN, CDR2 SYDVKM. The CDR3 spells CASSKTYRGGGTEAFF. The CDR3 DNA reads as TGTGCCAGCAGTAAAACCTACAGGGGGGGAGGTACTGAAGCTTTCTTT.

V gene TRBV24-1 combines with J gene TRBJ2-2; tentative D call: TRBD2 (5 bases). The CDR3 contains 15 residues. Germline lookup yields CDR1 KGHDR and CDR2 SFDVKD. Trimming took 4 bases from V and 6 from J, leaving 14 bases between them. CDR3 residues: CATSEPGSAAGELFF. The CDR3 DNA reads TGTGCCACCAGTGAACCGGGGTCTGCCGCCGGGGAGCTGTTTTTT.

The chain links TRBV27 to TRBJ1-2; 9 bases fit TRBD1. Germline V gene sequence: CDR1 MNHEY, CDR2 SMNVEV (reference sequence). The CDR3 length is 13 residues. Trimming at V came to 8 bases and at J to 7 bases, leaving 8 bases not matched to a gene. CDR3 residues: CASADRGVGGYTF. The CDR3 nucleotides read TGTGCCAGCGCCGACAGGGGGGTAGGTGGCTACACCTTC.

The rearrangement joins TRBV5-1 to TRBJ1-1, with unresolved D. The ends were cut back, 5 bases at V and 2 bases at J, with 10 bases in the middle. Germline V lookup: CDR1 SGHRS, CDR2 YFSETQ. This CDR3 region has 13 residues. CDR3 amino acids: CASSPEINTEAFF. For the CDR3, the DNA is TGCGCCAGCAGTCCAGAAATTAACACTGAAGCTTTCTTT.

The chain joins TRBV11-2 to TRBJ2-1, with a tentative D call TRBD1 (6 bases). CDR3 size: 15 residues. Germline-derived CDR1 and CDR2 are SGHAT and FQNNGV. Trimming removed 5 bases at V and 0 bases at J, with 11 bases between. The CDR3: CASSEIRGSYNEQFF. The DNA for the CDR3 is TGTGCCAGCAGCGAGATCAGGGGCTCCTACAATGAGCAGTTCTTC.

The gene calls are TRBV11-2 and TRBJ1-2; D uncertain. The V end lost 1 base, the J end lost 7 bases, and 19 bases lay between the germline ends. The V gene's germline CDR1 is SGHAT and CDR2 FQNNGV. The length of the CDR3 is 16 residues. The CDR3 is CASSLVLEGWGSGYTF. In DNA, the CDR3 is TGTGCCAGCAGCTTAGTCCTTGAGGGCTGGGGTTCTGGCTACACCTTC.

This rearrangement joins TRBV3-1 (or the pseudogene TRBV3-2) to TRBJ2-1, with TRBD2 as a possible D gene (6 bases). The CDR3 is 14 amino acids. The germline gives CDR1 LGHDT, CDR2 YNNKEL (reference sequence). Trimming removed 2 bases at V and 3 bases at J, with 8 bases between. CDR3 protein: CASSQSGFYNEQFF. For the CDR3, the DNA is TGTGCCAGCAGCCAAAGCGGGTTCTACAATGAGCAGTTCTTC.

This rearrangement joins TRBV11-2 to TRBJ2-1; TRBD2 matches 7 bases. CDR1 is SGHAT and CDR2 is FQNNGV in the germline V gene. This CDR3 is 18 amino acids long. Trimming removed 0 bases from V and 5 bases from J; junction bases left unmatched: 13. The CDR3 loop reads CASSLDVYRAGEHNEQFF. CDR3 in DNA: TGTGCCAGCAGCTTAGATGTCTACCGGGCGGGGGAACACAATGAGCAGTTCTTC.

J is TRBJ1-2 and V is TRBV19; a weak D match, TRBD1 (5 bases). CDR3 length equals 14 residues. Trimming cost V 10 bases and J 3 bases, with 18 bases left between them. The germline V gene has CDR1 LNHDA and CDR2 SQIVND (reference sequence). CDR3 sequence: CATKNIGVYYGYTF. The CDR3 nucleotides are TGTGCCACCAAAAATATAGGGGTCTACTATGGCTACACCTTC. Full variable domain (outside the CDR3, taken from reference TRBV19 and TRBJ1-2): DGGITQSPKYLFRKEGQNVTLSCEQNLNHDAMYWYRQDPGQGLRLIYYSQIVNDFQKGDIAEGYSVSREKKESFPLTVTSAQKNPTAFYLCATKNIGVYYGYTFGSGTRLTVV.

V is TRBV25-1 and J is TRBJ2-1; 9 nucleotides line up with TRBD1. The CDR3 is 14 residues long. CDR1 MGHDK and CDR2 SYGVNS come from the germline V gene. V lost 7 bases to trimming and J lost 4 bases; unmatched junction nucleotides: 5. As DNA, the CDR3 is TGTGCCAGCACTAGACAGGGGGAGTACAATGAGCAGTTCTTC. It specifies CASTRQGEYNEQFF.

The rearrangement links TRBV7-8 to TRBJ2-3, with a weak D call TRBD2 (5 bases). The CDR3 has 18 residues. Per the germline V gene, CDR1 is SGHVS and CDR2 is FQNEAQ. V was pared by 3 bases and J by 0 bases, with 19 bases between. DNA of the CDR3: TGTGCCAGCAGCTTCCCCTCGGCGGGTAGTCGGAGCACAGATACGCAGTATTTT. As protein: CASSFPSAGSRSTDTQYF.

The V call is TRBV10-3, the J call TRBJ1-2, with 9 positions matching TRBD1. V lost 4 bases to trimming and J lost 7 bases; unmatched junction nucleotides: 10. Germline CDR1 ENHRY, CDR2 SYGVKD. This CDR3 comprises 15 residues. CDR3 loop: CAISGTQQGAIGYTF. The CDR3 DNA sequence: TGTGCCATCAGTGGGACGCAACAGGGGGCGATTGGCTACACCTTC.

This clone appeared a single time. The J gene is TRBJ1-2, the V gene TRBV14; 8 nucleotides line up with TRBD1. Germline V gene lookup returns CDR1 SGHDN and CDR2 FVKESK. Unmatched junction bases numbered 17, after V lost 0 bases and J lost 8 bases. The CDR3 loop spans 18 amino acids. The chain's CDR3 is CASSQDWGLLGQGGGYTF. Written as DNA, the CDR3 is TGTGCCAGCAGCCAAGATTGGGGCTTACTAGGACAGGGAGGAGGCTACACCTTC.